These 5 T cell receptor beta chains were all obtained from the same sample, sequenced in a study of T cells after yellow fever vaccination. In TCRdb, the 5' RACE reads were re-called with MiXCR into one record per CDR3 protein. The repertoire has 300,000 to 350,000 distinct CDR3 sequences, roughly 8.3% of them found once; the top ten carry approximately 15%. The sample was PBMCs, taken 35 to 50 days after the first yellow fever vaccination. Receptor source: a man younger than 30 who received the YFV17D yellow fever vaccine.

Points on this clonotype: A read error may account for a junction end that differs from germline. The chain's CDR3 is CAISTRNQPQHF. The CDR3, as DNA: TGTGCCATCAGCACCCGCAACCAGCCCCAGCATTTT. The rearrangement links TRBV5-6 to TRBJ1-5; D gene ambiguous. The CDR3 contains 12 residues. CDR1 is SGHDT, CDR2 YYEEEE, per germline.

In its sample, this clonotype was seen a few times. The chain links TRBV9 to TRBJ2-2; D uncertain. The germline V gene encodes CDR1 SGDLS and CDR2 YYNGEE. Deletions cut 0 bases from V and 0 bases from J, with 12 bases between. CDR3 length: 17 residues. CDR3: CASSVEIGWANTGELFF. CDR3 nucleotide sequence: TGTGCCAGCAGCGTAGAAATCGGGTGGGCGAACACCGGGGAGCTGTTTTTT. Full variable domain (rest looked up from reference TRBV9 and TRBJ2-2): DSGVTQTPKHLITATGQRVTLRCSPRSGDLSVYWYQQSLDQGLQFLIQYYNGEERAKGNILERFSAQQFPDLHSELNLSSLELGDSALYFCASSVEIGWANTGELFFGEGSRLTVL.

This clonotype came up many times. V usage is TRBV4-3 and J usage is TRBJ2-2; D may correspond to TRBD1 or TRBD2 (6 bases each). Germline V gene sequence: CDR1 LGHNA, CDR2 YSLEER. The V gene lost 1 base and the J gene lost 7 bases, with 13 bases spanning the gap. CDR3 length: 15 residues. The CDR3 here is CASSQVPGAGGELFF. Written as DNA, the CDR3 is TGCGCCAGCAGCCAAGTTCCGGGGGCGGGCGGGGAGCTGTTTTTT.

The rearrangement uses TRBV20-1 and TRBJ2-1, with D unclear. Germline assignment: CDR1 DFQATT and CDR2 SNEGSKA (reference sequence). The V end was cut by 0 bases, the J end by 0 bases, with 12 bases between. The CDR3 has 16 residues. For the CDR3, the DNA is TGCAGTGCTAGAGACGCCACGGCAAGCTCCTACAATGAGCAGTTCTTC. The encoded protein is CSARDATASSYNEQFF.

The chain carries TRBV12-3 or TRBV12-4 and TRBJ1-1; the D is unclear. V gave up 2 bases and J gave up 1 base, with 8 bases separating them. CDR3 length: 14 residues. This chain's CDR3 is CASSLHPPNTEAFF. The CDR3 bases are TGTGCCAGCAGTTTACATCCCCCGAACACTGAAGCTTTCTTT.